A selection of T cell receptor beta chains follows, all from one sample in a study of OX40 agonist ivuxolimab in advanced cancers. Data came from immunoSEQ multiplex PCR; TCRdb stores just in-frame clones and leaves some out. The sample lists tens of thousands of clones, roughly 90% occurring once. The starting material was CD4+ or CD8+ T cells sorted from blood, obtained in a trial of the OX40 agonist ivuxolimab. The receptors originated from an adult with an advanced solid tumor such as melanoma, head and neck, liver or kidney cancer. Both conserved end residues are part of each CDR3. D genes are given only for firm matches. Rows give clone size only sometimes, using once, few, many, or a class for an expanded clone.

v_gene	j_gene	abundance	d_gene	CDR3nt	CDR3aa
TRBV11-1	TRBJ2-2	NA	TRBD2	TGTGCCAGCCGTACCCCGTTGACTAGCAACACCGGGGAGCTGTTTTTT	CASRTPLTSNTGELFF
TRBV18	TRBJ1-1	NA	TRBD1	TGTGCCAGCTCACCAAGCAGACAGGGGGTGGGGAACACTGAAGCTTTCTTT	CASSPSRQGVGNTEAFF
TRBV19	TRBJ2-5	NA	NA	TGTGCCAGTAGTATGGTGGGGGTAGGGGAAGAGACCCAGTACTTC	CASSMVGVGEETQYF
TRBV5-1	TRBJ2-7	NA	TRBD2	TGCGCCTCAGCCACGGCTAGCGGGGCCTACGAGCAGTACTTC	CASATASGAYEQYF
TRBV4-3	TRBJ1-4	once	NA	TGCGCCAGCAGCCGATCCACCGGGGGGGTCGGTGAAAAACTGTTTTTT	CASSRSTGGVGEKLFF
TRBV4-2	TRBJ2-1	NA	NA	TGTGCCAGCAGCCCCTTGGGGAGCTCCTACAATGAGCAGTTCTTC	CASSPLGSSYNEQFF
TRBV2	TRBJ1-5	NA	TRBD1	TGTGCCAGCAGTGCTAGGACAGGGAATCAGCCCCAGCATTTT	CASSARTGNQPQHF
TRBV27	TRBJ2-5	NA	NA	TGTGCCAGCAGAACACCGGGCCCAAGGGGAGAGACCCAGTACTTC	CASRTPGPRGETQYF
TRBV6-5	TRBJ2-5	NA	NA	TGTGCCAGCAGTTCGGCTGGGGCCCAGTACTTC	CASSSAGAQYF
TRBV6-6	TRBJ1-1	NA	NA	TGTGCCAGTCAAAATAGGATGAACACTGAAGCTTTCTTT	CASQNRMNTEAFF
TRBV7-9	TRBJ2-7	NA	NA	TGTGCCAGCAGCTTATCTGGGAGCATTCCCTACGAGCAGTACTTC	CASSLSGSIPYEQYF
TRBV14	TRBJ2-7	NA	NA	TGTGCCAGCAGCCGAGTTGACTCCTACGAGCAGTACTTC	CASSRVDSYEQYF
TRBV30	TRBJ2-7	NA	NA	TGTGCCTGGAGAGCACAGGCTACCTCCTACGAGCAGTACTTC	CAWRAQATSYEQYF
TRBV30	TRBJ1-2	many	TRBD1	TGTGCCTGGGGACAGGGGGCTGAAGGCTACACCTTC	CAWGQGAEGYTF